This T cell receptor (beta chain) was recorded in a study of blood T cell repertoires in COVID-19. Assay used: immunoSEQ multiplex PCR; TCRdb lists only in-frame clones, some missing. The sample includes around 250,000 clones, 80% to 90% of them seen just once. Trimming left V 6 bases short and J 0 bases short, with 15 bases between. Germline values: CDR1 SGHNT, CDR2 YYREEE (reference sequence). There are 15 residues in the CDR3. The sequence was obtained from a woman aged 45-65 years who had recovered from COVID-19. The sequenced sample was PBMCs or T cells enriched from blood (not recorded which). The chain couples TRBV5-4 to TRBJ1-1; unclear D gene. The CDR3 sequence: CASTRSGNMNTEAFF. CDR3 bases: TGTGCCAGCACACGATCCGGGAATATGAACACTGAAGCTTTCTTT.